One sample yielded the 5 T cell receptor beta chains listed below, sequenced in a study of shared clonotypes between healthy human individuals. Profiled with immunoSEQ multiplex PCR; TCRdb holds only in-frame clones, not every one. The sample carries 650,000 to 700,000 clones, 80% to 95% recorded once. Sequencing used memory CD8+ T cells from PBMCs. Subset reported: CD45RO+ cells pooled with CCR7-negative TemRA cells. The receptors shown here come from a man aged 18-30 years in good health. Some clones in this sample may be carry-over from other donors' samples.

The chain carries TRBV1 and TRBJ1-4. TRBV1 is shown as a pseudogene. CDR3 length: 16 residues. CDR3 DNA: TGCACCAGCAGCCAAGTTCCATGGCAGCTCAATGAAAAACTGTTTTTT. It specifies CTSSQVPWQLNEKLFF.

As to this clone: This probably arose from a read error, given a far larger clone one base away. This chain connects TRBV10-2 to TRBJ2-5, with D unclear. Germline V gives CDR1 WSHSY, CDR2 SAAADI. CDR3 length equals 14 residues. CDR3 loop: CASSESRTQGTQYF. CDR3 DNA sequence: TGCGCCAGCAGTGAGTCAAGGACCCAAGGGACCCAGTACTTC.

The chain recombines TRBV28 with TRBJ1-1; D ambiguous. This CDR3 has 12 amino acids. Per germline, CDR1 MDHEN and CDR2 SYDVKM. V lost 0 bases and J lost 8, with 7 bases in between. CDR3 sequence reads: CASSLWGFEAFF. The CDR3 nucleotides are TGTGCCAGCAGTTTATGGGGGTTCGAAGCTTTCTTT.

V usage is TRBV27 and J usage is TRBJ1-4, with 11 nucleotides matching TRBD1. The CDR3 sequence is 14 residues long. Per the germline V gene, CDR1 is MNHEY and CDR2 is SMNVEV (reference sequence). V lost 5 bases and J lost 7; bases outside the gene matches: 3. The CDR3 loop is CASSTDRGLEKLFF. DNA of the CDR3: TGTGCCAGCAGTACGGACAGGGGGCTTGAAAAACTGTTTTTT.

The chain couples TRBV27 to TRBJ2-2; no clear D gene. The CDR3 consists of 13 residues. The germline gives CDR1 MNHEY, CDR2 SMNVEV (reference sequence). Trimming took off 6 bases at V and 7 bases at J, with 12 bases between the two ends. The CDR3 is CASSPTHVGELFF. As DNA, the CDR3 is TGTGCCAGCAGCCCGACTCATGTCGGGGAGCTGTTTTTT.